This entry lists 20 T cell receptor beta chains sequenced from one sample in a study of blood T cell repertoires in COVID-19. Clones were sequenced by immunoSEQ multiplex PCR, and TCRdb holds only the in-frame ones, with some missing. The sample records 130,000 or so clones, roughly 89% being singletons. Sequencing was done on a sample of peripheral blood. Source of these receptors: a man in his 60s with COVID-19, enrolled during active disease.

This CDR3 is CASSPRADNQPQHF. The CDR3 DNA reads TGTGCCAGCTCACCACGGGCAGATAATCAGCCCCAGCATTTT. J is TRBJ1-5 and V is TRBV18; D is ambiguous. Deletions cut 1 base from V and 4 bases from J, with 8 bases between. The CDR3 spans 14 residues. The germline V gene encodes CDR1 KGHSH and CDR2 LQKENI.

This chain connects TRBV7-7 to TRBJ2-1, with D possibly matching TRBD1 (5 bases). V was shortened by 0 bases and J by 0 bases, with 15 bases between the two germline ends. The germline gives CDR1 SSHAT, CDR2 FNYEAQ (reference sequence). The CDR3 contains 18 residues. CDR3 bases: TGTGCCAGCAGCTTAGCAAGAAGGGGCCCCGCCTCCTACAATGAGCAGTTCTTC. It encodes CASSLARRGPASYNEQFF. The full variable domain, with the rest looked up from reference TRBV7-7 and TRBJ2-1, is GAGVSQSPRYKVTKRGQDVTLRCDPISSHATLYWYQQALGQGPEFLTYFNYEAQPDKSGLPSDRFSAERPEGSISTLTIQRTEQRDSAMYRCASSLARRGPASYNEQFFGPGTRLTVL.

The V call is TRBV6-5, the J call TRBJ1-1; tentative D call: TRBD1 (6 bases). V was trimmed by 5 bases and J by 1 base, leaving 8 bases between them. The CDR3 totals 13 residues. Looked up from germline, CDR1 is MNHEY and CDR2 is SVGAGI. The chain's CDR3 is CASSQGQNTEAFF. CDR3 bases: TGTGCCAGCAGTCAGGGACAGAACACTGAAGCTTTCTTT.

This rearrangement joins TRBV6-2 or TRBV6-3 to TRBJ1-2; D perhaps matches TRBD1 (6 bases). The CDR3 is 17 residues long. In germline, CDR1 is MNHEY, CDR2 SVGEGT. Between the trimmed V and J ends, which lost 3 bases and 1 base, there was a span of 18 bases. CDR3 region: CASSYNPGVSFNYGYTF. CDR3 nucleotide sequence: TGTGCCAGCAGTTATAACCCAGGGGTCTCCTTTAACTATGGCTACACCTTC.

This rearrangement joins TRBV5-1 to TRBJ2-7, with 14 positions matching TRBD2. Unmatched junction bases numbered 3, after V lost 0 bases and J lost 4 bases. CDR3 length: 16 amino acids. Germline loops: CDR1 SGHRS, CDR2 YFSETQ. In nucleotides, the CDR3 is TGCGCCAGCAGCTTGGAGGGACTAGCGGGGGATTACGAGCAGTACTTC. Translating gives CASSLEGLAGDYEQYF.

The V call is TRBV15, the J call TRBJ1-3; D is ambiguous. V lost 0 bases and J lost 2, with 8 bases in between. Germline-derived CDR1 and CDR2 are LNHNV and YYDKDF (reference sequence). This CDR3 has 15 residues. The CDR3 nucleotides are TGTGCCACCAGCAGAGACACCAGGACTGGAAACACCATATATTTT. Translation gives CATSRDTRTGNTIYF.

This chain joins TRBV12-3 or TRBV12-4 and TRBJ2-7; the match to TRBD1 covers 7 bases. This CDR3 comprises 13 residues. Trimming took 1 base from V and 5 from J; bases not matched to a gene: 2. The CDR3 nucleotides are TGTGCCAGCAGTTTAGTCACAGGGGACGAGCAGTACTTC. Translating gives CASSLVTGDEQYF.

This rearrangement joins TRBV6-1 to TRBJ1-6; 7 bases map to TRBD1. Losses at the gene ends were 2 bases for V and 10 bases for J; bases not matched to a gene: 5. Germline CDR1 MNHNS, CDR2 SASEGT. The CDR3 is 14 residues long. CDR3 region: CASSERQGNSPLHF. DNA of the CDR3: TGTGCCAGCAGTGAACGACAGGGCAACTCACCCCTCCACTTT.

CDR3 loop: CASTQQGADTQYF. CDR3 coding DNA: TGTGCCAGCACCCAGCAAGGGGCAGATACGCAGTATTTT. The chain combines TRBV12-3 or TRBV12-4 with TRBJ2-3; possible D gene TRBD1, 5 bases. There are 13 residues in the CDR3. The V gene lost 7 bases and the J gene lost 4 bases, with 12 bases spanning the gap.

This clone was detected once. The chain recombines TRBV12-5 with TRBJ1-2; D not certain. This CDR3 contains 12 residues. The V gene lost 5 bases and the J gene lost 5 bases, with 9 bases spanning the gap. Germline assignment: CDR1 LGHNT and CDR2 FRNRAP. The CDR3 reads CASGTGLYGYTF. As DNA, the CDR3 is TGTGCTAGTGGTACCGGACTTTATGGCTACACCTTC.

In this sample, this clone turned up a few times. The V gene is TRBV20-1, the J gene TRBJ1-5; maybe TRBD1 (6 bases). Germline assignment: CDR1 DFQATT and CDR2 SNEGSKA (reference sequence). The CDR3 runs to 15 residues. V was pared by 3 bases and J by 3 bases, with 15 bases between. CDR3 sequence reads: CSASLSGGHNQPQHF. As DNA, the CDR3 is TGCAGTGCTAGTCTGTCGGGGGGCCACAATCAGCCCCAGCATTTT.

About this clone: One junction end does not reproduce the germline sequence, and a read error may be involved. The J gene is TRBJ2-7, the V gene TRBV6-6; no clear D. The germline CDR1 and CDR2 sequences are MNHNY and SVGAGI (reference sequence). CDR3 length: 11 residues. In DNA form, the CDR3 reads TGTGCCAGCAGAGCCTCCAACGAGCAGTACTTC. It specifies CASRASNEQYF.

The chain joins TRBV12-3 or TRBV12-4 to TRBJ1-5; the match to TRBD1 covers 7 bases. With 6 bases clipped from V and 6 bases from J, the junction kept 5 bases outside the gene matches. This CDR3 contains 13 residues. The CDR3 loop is CASRNGQVQPQHF. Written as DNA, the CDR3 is TGTGCCAGCAGAAACGGACAGGTTCAGCCCCAGCATTTT.

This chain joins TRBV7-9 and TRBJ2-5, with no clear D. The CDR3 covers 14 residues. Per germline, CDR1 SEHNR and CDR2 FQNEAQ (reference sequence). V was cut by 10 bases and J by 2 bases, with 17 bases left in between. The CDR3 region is CATTEVDRQETQYF. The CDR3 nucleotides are TGTGCCACTACCGAGGTGGATAGGCAAGAGACCCAGTACTTC.

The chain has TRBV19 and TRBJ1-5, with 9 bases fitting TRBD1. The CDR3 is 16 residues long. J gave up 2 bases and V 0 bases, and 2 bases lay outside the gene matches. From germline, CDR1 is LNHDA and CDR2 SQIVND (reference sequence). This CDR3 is CASSIEDRGRNQPQHF. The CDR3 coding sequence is TGTGCCAGTAGTATAGAGGACAGGGGACGCAATCAGCCCCAGCATTTT.

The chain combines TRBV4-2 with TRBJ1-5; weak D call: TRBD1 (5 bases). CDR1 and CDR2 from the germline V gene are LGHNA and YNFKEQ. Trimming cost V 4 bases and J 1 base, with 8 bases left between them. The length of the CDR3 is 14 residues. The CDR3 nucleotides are TGTGCCAGCAGCCGCGACAGAAGCAATCAGCCCCAGCATTTT. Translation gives CASSRDRSNQPQHF.

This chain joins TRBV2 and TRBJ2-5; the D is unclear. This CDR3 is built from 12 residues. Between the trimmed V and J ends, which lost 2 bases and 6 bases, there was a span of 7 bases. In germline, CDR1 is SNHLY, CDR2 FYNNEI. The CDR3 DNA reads TGTGCCAGCAGTGAAACTTATCAGACCCAGTACTTC. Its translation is CASSETYQTQYF. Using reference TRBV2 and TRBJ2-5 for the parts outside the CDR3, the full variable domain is EPEVTQTPSHQVTQMGQEVILRCVPISNHLYFYWYRQILGQKVEFLVSFYNNEISEKSEIFDDQFSVERPDGSNFTLKIRSTKLEDSAMYFCASSETYQTQYFGPGTRLLVL.

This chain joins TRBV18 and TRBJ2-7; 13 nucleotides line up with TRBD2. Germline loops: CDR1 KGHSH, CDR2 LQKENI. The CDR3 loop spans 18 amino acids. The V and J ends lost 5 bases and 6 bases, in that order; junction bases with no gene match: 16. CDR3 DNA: TGTGCCAGCTCATCTTTACCACTTCGACTAGCGGGGGGTAGCGAGCAGTACTTC. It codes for CASSSLPLRLAGGSEQYF.

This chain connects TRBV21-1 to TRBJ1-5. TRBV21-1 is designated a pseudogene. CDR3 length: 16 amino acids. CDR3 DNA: TGTGCCAGCAGCACCACCCCCGGCGAGGGCAATCAGCCCCAGCATTTT. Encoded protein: CASSTTPGEGNQPQHF.

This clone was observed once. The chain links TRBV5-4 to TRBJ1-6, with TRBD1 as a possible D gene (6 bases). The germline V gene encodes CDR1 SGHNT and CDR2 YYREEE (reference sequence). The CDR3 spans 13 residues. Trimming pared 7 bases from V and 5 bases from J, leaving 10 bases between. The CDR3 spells CASQGRDNSPLHF. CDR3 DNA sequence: TGTGCCAGCCAGGGGCGGGATAATTCACCCCTCCACTTT.